What follows describes a single TCR beta chain. Its antigen remains unknown. The PCR used 60 Vbeta and 13 Jbeta primers. Profiled with immunoSEQ multiplex PCR; TCRdb holds only in-frame clones, not every one. This sample yields over 100,000 clones, of which roughly 70% are seen a single time; 5.4% belongs to the top ten. This record comes from a study of cytomegalovirus exposure and HLA in healthy donors. Notes on the study in general: The study flagged some 170 TCR beta chains as cytomegalovirus-associated. In an earlier analysis, productive rearrangement rates for most beta V segments clustered near 87% or 30%.

Germline assignment: CDR1 SGHAT and CDR2 FQNNGV. V was cut by 1 base and J by 9 bases, with 11 bases left in between. The CDR3 has 13 residues. The TCR comes from a woman in her 70s in good health and CMV-seropositive. The chain recombines TRBV11-2 with TRBJ2-3; TRBD1 might be the D (6 bases). Sequencing was carried out using PBMCs. CDR3 loop: CASSLGGPVTQYF. The CDR3 nucleotides read TGTGCCAGCAGCTTAGGGGGGCCAGTCACGCAGTATTTT.